These 11 T cell receptor beta chains originate from one sample sequenced in a study of blood T cell repertoires in COVID-19. Only in-frame clones appear in the TCRdb table, and some are missing; sequencing was by immunoSEQ multiplex PCR. The repertoire holds approximately 290,000 clones, with 89% as singletons. The sample taken for sequencing was peripheral blood. These receptors originate from a woman aged 55-69 years with acute or convalescent COVID-19.

The V call is TRBV4-2, the J call TRBJ2-3; 7 bases are shared with TRBD2. Losses at the gene ends were 1 base for V and 3 bases for J; bases not matched to a gene: 4. The CDR3 extends over 15 amino acids. Germline V gene data show CDR1 as LGHNA and CDR2 as YNFKEQ. The CDR3 sequence is CASSQGERGTDTQYF. In DNA, the CDR3 is TGTGCCAGCAGCCAAGGAGAGCGGGGAACAGATACGCAGTATTTT.

The chain carries TRBV5-4 and TRBJ2-5; D is possibly TRBD2 (5 bases). Germline CDR1 and CDR2: SGHNT and YYREEE (reference sequence). This CDR3 is built from 13 residues. V lost 0 bases to trimming and J lost 4 bases, with 7 bases between them. The CDR3 here is CASSLVGRETQYF. CDR3 DNA sequence: TGTGCCAGCAGCTTGGTGGGGAGAGAGACCCAGTACTTC.

The chain couples TRBV15 to TRBJ2-3, with TRBD2 identical over 9 bases. The CDR3 loop spans 16 amino acids. Germline V CDR1 and CDR2: LNHNV, YYDKDF (reference sequence). V lost 0 bases and J lost 3; bases outside the gene matches: 4. The CDR3 DNA is TGTGCCACCAGCAGAGATCTGGCGGGGGGGACAGATACGCAGTATTTT. This sequence encodes CATSRDLAGGTDTQYF.

The V and J genes are TRBV18 and TRBJ1-5; TRBD1 matches 7 bases. V was clipped by 3 bases and J by 1 base; unmatched bases: 6. The CDR3 extends over 16 amino acids. Per germline, CDR1 KGHSH and CDR2 LQKENI. CDR3 region: CASSPETGLSNQPQHF. The CDR3 DNA reads as TGTGCCAGCTCACCTGAGACAGGGTTAAGCAATCAGCCCCAGCATTTT.

The CDR3 DNA is TGTGCCAGTAGGACGGGAATAATGAACACTGAAGCTTTCTTT. It yields the protein CASRTGIMNTEAFF. V and J are TRBV19 and TRBJ1-1, with unresolved D. The CDR3 covers 14 residues. Trimming stripped 6 bases from V and 0 bases from J, with 11 bases between. Germline values: CDR1 LNHDA, CDR2 SQIVND (reference sequence).

V usage is TRBV2 and J usage is TRBJ2-7, with D possibly TRBD2 on 7 matching bases. Germline-derived CDR1 and CDR2 are SNHLY and FYNNEI. V lost 11 bases and J lost 4, with 24 bases in between. The CDR3 runs 15 residues. CDR3 nucleotides: TGTGCCGTCTCTCCGAGGGCAGGGGAGGGGTACGAGCAGTACTTC. This sequence encodes CAVSPRAGEGYEQYF.

The chain combines TRBV27 with TRBJ2-3; D unclear. Between the trimmed V and J ends, which lost 5 bases and 2 bases, there was a span of 14 bases. Germline CDR1 reads MNHEY; CDR2 reads SMNVEV (reference sequence). The CDR3 extends over 15 amino acids. This CDR3 is CASSSTPSYTDTQYF. CDR3 coding DNA: TGTGCCAGCAGTAGCACGCCGTCCTACACAGATACGCAGTATTTT.

The CDR3, as DNA: TGTGCCAGCAGCCCTCGACTAGCGAAAAACAATGAGCAGTTCTTC. Translating it yields CASSPRLAKNNEQFF. The gene calls are TRBV7-9 and TRBJ2-1; 8 nucleotides line up with TRBD2. Unmatched junction bases numbered 8, after V lost 5 bases and J lost 5 bases. CDR3 length equals 15 residues. CDR1 is SEHNR, CDR2 FQNEAQ, per germline (reference sequence).

The chain uses TRBV6-5 and TRBJ1-6, with TRBD1 matching 8 bases. Germline trimming cut 6 bases from V and 7 bases from J; bases unmatched to any gene: 5. The CDR3 runs to 14 residues. The germline V gene has CDR1 MNHEY and CDR2 SVGAGI. DNA for the CDR3: TGTGCCAGCAGCGTGGACAGGGAGAATTCACCCCTCCACTTT. Its translation is CASSVDRENSPLHF.

This chain uses TRBV25-1 with TRBJ1-6; 8 bases match TRBD1. The V segment lost 4 bases and the J segment 9 bases; nucleotides outside the gene matches: 8. Germline V gives CDR1 MGHDK, CDR2 SYGVNS. This CDR3 region has 15 residues. The CDR3 sequence: CASSGGQGMGSPLHF. The CDR3, as DNA: TGTGCCAGCAGTGGCGGACAGGGCATGGGTTCACCCCTCCACTTT.

The chain couples TRBV15 to TRBJ2-3; TRBD1 matches at 8 bases. This CDR3 comprises 14 residues. J lost 1 base, V lost 3 bases, and 0 bases had no gene match. CDR1 and CDR2 from the germline V gene are LNHNV and YYDKDF (reference sequence). CDR3 DNA sequence: TGTGCCACCAGCAGGGACAGGGGCACAGATACGCAGTATTTT. Its translation is CATSRDRGTDTQYF.